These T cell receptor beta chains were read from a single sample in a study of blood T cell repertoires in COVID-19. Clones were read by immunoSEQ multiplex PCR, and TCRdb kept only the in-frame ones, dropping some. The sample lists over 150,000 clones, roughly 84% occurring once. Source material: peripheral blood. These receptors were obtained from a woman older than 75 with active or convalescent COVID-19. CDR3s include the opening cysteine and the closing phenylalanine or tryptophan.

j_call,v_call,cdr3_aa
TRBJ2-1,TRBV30,CAWKSAGGSLEQFF
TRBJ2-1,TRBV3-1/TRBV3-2,CASSQDIGAGPEQFF
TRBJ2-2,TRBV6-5,CASSSGEHRTGELFF
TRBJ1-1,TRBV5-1,CASSLLTITGGTEAFF
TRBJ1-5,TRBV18,CASSPPGQSNQPQHF
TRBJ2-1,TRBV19,CASTPSGARYNEQFF
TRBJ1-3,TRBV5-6,CASSSKVSSGNTIYF
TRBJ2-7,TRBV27,CASSCLDRGFTYEQYF
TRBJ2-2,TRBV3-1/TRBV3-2,CASSFTEFPLKTEELFF
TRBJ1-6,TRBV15,CATSRDREGLTHF
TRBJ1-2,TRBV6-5,CASSYWGQENYGYTF
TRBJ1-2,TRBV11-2,CASSFYRGGYTF
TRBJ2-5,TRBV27,CASSSPSRIRQETQYF
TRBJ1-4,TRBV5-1,CASSLDRDEKLFF
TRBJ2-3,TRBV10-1,CASSERWLETSTDTQYF
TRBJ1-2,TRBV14,CASSRGRGQKDYGYTF
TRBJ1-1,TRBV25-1,CASSLGGLTEAFF
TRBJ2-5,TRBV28,CASSLLAGEPQYF
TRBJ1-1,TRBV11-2,CASSLNSGRGTEAFF
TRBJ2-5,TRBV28,CASSLTGTFNQYF
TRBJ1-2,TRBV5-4,CASSLAPGDYGYTF
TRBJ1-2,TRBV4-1,CASSQDTSGVGGYTF
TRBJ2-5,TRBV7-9,CASSFPQGQETQYF
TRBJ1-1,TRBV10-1,CASPAVAEAFF
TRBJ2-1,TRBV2,CASSEWQGANEQFF
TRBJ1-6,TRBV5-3,CARSLATDPFYNSPLHF
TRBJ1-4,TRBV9,CASSASGATNEKLFF
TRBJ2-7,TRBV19,CASSNHRISYEQYF
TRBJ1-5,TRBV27,CASSFGAGNQPQHF
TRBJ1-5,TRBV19,CASTLGQGNQPQHF
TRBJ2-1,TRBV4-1,CASRQRDTKREGLNNEQFF
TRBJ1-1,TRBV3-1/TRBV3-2,CASSQVRENTEAFF
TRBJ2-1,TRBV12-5,CASGTSGPYNEQFF
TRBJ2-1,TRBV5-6,CASSRGLAGLNEQFF
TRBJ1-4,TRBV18,CASSRADATNEKLFF
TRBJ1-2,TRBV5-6,CASSLIRGLSDPKGYTF
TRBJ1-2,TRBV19,CASSFGTGGDYGYTF
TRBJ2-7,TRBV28,CASSPGTGYYEQYF
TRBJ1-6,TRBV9,CASSLLEVDSPLHF
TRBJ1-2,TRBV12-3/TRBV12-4,CASSLLDRGGYTF
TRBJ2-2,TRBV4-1,CASSRGAGANTGELFF
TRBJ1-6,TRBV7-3,CASSPGPPGLNSPLHF
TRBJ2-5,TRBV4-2,CASSQSPGPIFGETQYF
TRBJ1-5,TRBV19,CASIAGTAQFQPQHF
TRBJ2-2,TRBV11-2,CASSFRSGGDTGELFF